The source of this T cell receptor beta chain is a study of CD8 T cells in Susac syndrome. Points from the study as a whole: As the study acknowledged, the number of individuals in its TCR sequencing and HLA analysis was relatively small.

About this clonotype: Its antigen remains unidentified.

Through negative isolation, CD4+ and CD8+ T cells were obtained, while TEMRA cells were enriched using FACS. Random hexamers primed reverse transcription of roughly 0.5 to 1 ug RNA. TCRdb re-analysed the immunoSEQ multiplex PCR reads in MiXCR, keeping a single row per CDR3 protein. The sample lists a few hundred thousand distinct CDR3 sequences; 85% were seen once. The germline V gene encodes CDR1 MNHEY and CDR2 SVGAGI. V shed 6 bases and J shed 2 bases, with 12 bases lying between them. The CDR3 runs to 14 residues. The sequenced sample consisted of CD8+ T cells from PBMCs. The chain employs TRBV6-5 and TRBJ2-3; D gene ambiguous. The clonotype originates from a human donor with multiple sclerosis. The CDR3 nucleotides are TGTGCCAGCAGACCCTACTCTTACACAGATACGCAGTATTTT. Amino acids: CASRPYSYTDTQYF.